One and the same sample provided the 25 T cell receptor beta chains below, sequenced in a study of T cell repertoires in ileal Crohn's disease. Sequencing used immunoSEQ multiplex PCR; TCRdb keeps in-frame clones, though not all of them. The sample holds roughly 28,000 clones; roughly 81% are singletons and the top ten take 4.5% to 6%. The sequencing sample was made of ileal tissue. The origin of the receptors is an adult with Crohn's disease.

V usage is TRBV6-6 and J usage is TRBJ2-7; weak D call: TRBD2 (5 bases). Looked up from germline, CDR1 is MNHNY and CDR2 is SVGAGI (reference sequence). The CDR3 sequence is 16 residues long. The V end lost 0 bases, the J end lost 2 bases, and 14 bases lay between the germline ends. The CDR3 sequence is CASSYSERAFTYEQYF. CDR3 DNA sequence: TGTGCCAGCAGTTACTCTGAGAGGGCCTTCACCTACGAGCAGTACTTC.

The chain employs TRBV7-9 and TRBJ2-3; 9 bases fit TRBD1. Trimming cost V 5 bases and J 2 bases; bases outside gene matches: 5. The CDR3 length is 15 residues. The V gene's germline CDR1 is SEHNR and CDR2 FQNEAQ (reference sequence). The CDR3 sequence is CASSRQGGITDTQYF. For the CDR3, the DNA is TGTGCCAGCAGCCGACAGGGGGGAATCACAGATACGCAGTATTTT.

This rearrangement joins TRBV10-3 to TRBJ1-2; D is possibly TRBD1 (6 bases). Germline V lookup: CDR1 ENHRY, CDR2 SYGVKD. This CDR3 has 14 residues. The V end was cut by 2 bases, the J end by 3 bases, with 10 bases between. The CDR3 reads CAISERAGDYGYTF. The CDR3 region has the DNA TGTGCCATCAGTGAGCGAGCAGGGGACTATGGCTACACCTTC.

J is TRBJ2-7 and V is TRBV11-2; 7 bases fit TRBD1. This CDR3 region has 15 residues. From germline, CDR1 is SGHAT and CDR2 FQNNGV. V lost 4 bases to trimming and J lost 3 bases; unmatched junction nucleotides: 9. The CDR3 DNA follows: TGTGCCAGCAGCTGGGTCCGGGCAGGGGGCTACGAGCAGTACTTC. Its translation: CASSWVRAGGYEQYF.

This clone has just one count. The J gene is TRBJ2-7, the V gene TRBV13, with TRBD2 identical over 7 bases. The CDR3 runs to 14 residues. Germline lookup yields CDR1 PRHDT and CDR2 FYEKMQ (reference sequence). J lost 3 bases, V lost 2 bases, and 4 bases had no gene match. Here the CDR3 reads CASSLKGGGYEQYF. The CDR3 DNA follows: TGTGCCAGCAGCTTAAAGGGCGGGGGCTACGAGCAGTACTTC.

V usage is TRBV7-9 and J usage is TRBJ1-1, with TRBD1 matching over 9 bases. J was trimmed by 4 bases and V by 5 bases; bases with no gene match: 11. The CDR3 extends over 16 amino acids. Germline-derived CDR1 and CDR2 are SEHNR and FQNEAQ (reference sequence). The chain's CDR3 is CASSATGGYGGTEAFF. In nucleotides, the CDR3 is TGTGCCAGCAGCGCTACAGGGGGCTATGGGGGCACTGAAGCTTTCTTT.

CDR3 protein: CASSSHGGQFEGSPLHF. The CDR3 DNA sequence: TGCGCCAGCAGCTCACACGGGGGACAGTTTGAGGGTTCACCCCTCCACTTT. The genes are TRBV4-1 and TRBJ1-6, with TRBD1 matching 7 bases. Germline V gene data show CDR1 as MGHRA and CDR2 as YSYEKL. This CDR3 contains 17 residues. V shed 5 bases and J 9 bases; nucleotides not matched to a gene: 16.

This chain joins TRBV4-3 and TRBJ2-5, with 8 bases fitting TRBD2. Trimming cost V 2 bases and J 4 bases; bases outside gene matches: 6. The CDR3 length is 15 residues. Germline-derived CDR1 and CDR2 are LGHNA and YSLEER. The DNA for the CDR3 is TGCGCCAGCAGCCAAAATCCCAGCGGGGGAGAGACCCAGTACTTC. Protein sequence: CASSQNPSGGETQYF.

This chain uses TRBV2 with TRBJ1-1; D not resolved. Trimming left V 7 bases short and J 0 bases short, with 15 bases between. This CDR3 has 15 amino acids. Germline CDR1 SNHLY, CDR2 FYNNEI. The DNA for the CDR3 is TGTGCCAGCACCGAAGCTCGGGTCATGAACACTGAAGCTTTCTTT. It yields the protein CASTEARVMNTEAFF.

V is TRBV12-5 and J is TRBJ1-2; the D gene is possibly TRBD1 (6 bases). Germline-derived CDR1 and CDR2 are LGHNT and FRNRAP. The CDR3 runs to 12 residues. V was pared by 4 bases and J by 8 bases, with 11 bases between. CDR3 amino acids: CASGSTRGGYTF. The CDR3 coding sequence is TGTGCTAGTGGTTCAACCAGGGGCGGCTACACCTTC.

The chain recombines TRBV7-9 with TRBJ1-1; no reliable D call. Germline V gives CDR1 SEHNR, CDR2 FQNEAQ (reference sequence). This CDR3 is built from 16 residues. The V end was cut by 3 bases, the J end by 2 bases, with 16 bases between. CDR3 amino acids: CASSLGRERPNTEAFF. The CDR3 DNA is TGTGCCAGCAGCTTGGGGAGGGAACGGCCAAACACTGAAGCTTTCTTT.

The CDR3 is CASRRTTTEAFF. The CDR3 DNA sequence: TGCGCCAGCAGGAGGACAACCACTGAAGCTTTCTTT. This chain connects TRBV5-1 to TRBJ1-1; TRBD1 might be the D (5 bases). The germline V gene encodes CDR1 SGHRS and CDR2 YFSETQ. This CDR3 is built from 12 residues. V shed 5 bases and J shed 4 bases, with 9 bases lying between them.

This clone has more than one count but fewer than ten. The rearrangement joins TRBV10-3 to TRBJ1-1; 7 bases are a match to TRBD1. Germline V gene lookup returns CDR1 ENHRY and CDR2 SYGVKD. The CDR3 consists of 14 residues. V lost 11 bases and J lost 1; bases outside the gene matches: 10. CDR3 sequence reads: CAHAGTEKNTEAFF. CDR3 DNA: TGTGCCCACGCCGGGACAGAAAAGAACACTGAAGCTTTCTTT.

The rearrangement links TRBV9 to TRBJ2-1, with TRBD1 matching 10 bases. V lost 3 bases, J lost 7 bases, and 4 bases stayed unmatched. CDR1 is SGDLS, CDR2 YYNGEE, per germline. The CDR3 contains 14 residues. CDR3 residues: CASSADRGRNEQFF. Written as DNA, the CDR3 is TGTGCCAGCAGCGCCGACAGGGGGCGAAATGAGCAGTTCTTC.

The V and J genes are TRBV14 and TRBJ2-7; no reliable D call. The V gene lost 1 base and the J gene lost 3 bases, with 13 bases spanning the gap. CDR3 length: 15 residues. Germline CDR1 and CDR2: SGHDN and FVKESK. The CDR3 coding sequence is TGTGCCAGCAGCCAAGCCTCGTCCGAGGTCTACGAGCAGTACTTC. Translation: CASSQASSEVYEQYF.

V is TRBV27 and J is TRBJ2-2; TRBD2 might be the D (5 bases). The germline V gene has CDR1 MNHEY and CDR2 SMNVEV (reference sequence). The CDR3 consists of 15 residues. V was pared by 5 bases and J by 4 bases, with 14 bases between. The CDR3 sequence is CASSPLLGSTGELFF. Here the CDR3 DNA reads TGTGCCAGCAGTCCTCTTTTGGGGAGCACCGGGGAGCTGTTTTTT.

The rearrangement uses TRBV11-3 and TRBJ2-2, with D uncertain. The germline V and J ends were trimmed by 6 bases and 6 bases, with 11 bases remaining between them. Germline V gene data show CDR1 as SGHNT and CDR2 as YENEEA. The CDR3 length is 13 residues. CDR3 nucleotides: TGTGCCAGCAGAGGAGAACCTCCCGGGGAGCTGTTTTTT. Protein: CASRGEPPGELFF.

This clone was seen a few times. This chain connects TRBV18 to TRBJ1-2, with no clear D. Germline CDR1 KGHSH, CDR2 LQKENI. CDR3 length: 13 residues. With 3 bases removed from V and 3 bases from J, the gap between germline ends came to 8 bases. The CDR3 protein is CASSPGSDYGYTF. In DNA form, the CDR3 reads TGTGCCAGCTCACCCGGGAGCGACTATGGCTACACCTTC.

This chain connects TRBV6-5 to TRBJ1-1, with D unresolved. CDR3 size: 16 residues. CDR1 is MNHEY and CDR2 is SVGAGI in the germline V gene. Trimming took 3 bases from V and 0 from J, leaving 14 bases between them. This chain's CDR3 is CASSYTFPGMNTEAFF. In nucleotides, the CDR3 is TGTGCCAGCAGTTATACATTCCCAGGAATGAACACTGAAGCTTTCTTT.

The chain joins TRBV6-1 to TRBJ2-2; possible D gene TRBD1, 5 bases. V was pared by 7 bases and J by 2 bases, with 14 bases between. This CDR3 contains 15 residues. Germline CDR1 is MNHNS and CDR2 is SASEGT. The CDR3: CASTGISLNTGELFF. The CDR3 nucleotides read TGTGCCAGCACAGGGATATCCCTTAACACCGGGGAGCTGTTTTTT.

The chain combines TRBV4-2 with TRBJ2-7; possibly TRBD1 for D (6 bases). From germline, CDR1 is LGHNA and CDR2 YNFKEQ. The CDR3 is made up of 15 amino acids. Trimming took 6 bases from V and 4 from J, leaving 19 bases between them. This CDR3 reads CASSLQPGHAYEQYF. The CDR3 DNA sequence: TGTGCCAGCAGTCTGCAGCCGGGACACGCGTACGAGCAGTACTTC.

The chain links TRBV4-3 to TRBJ1-2; 9 bases map to TRBD1. In germline, CDR1 is LGHNA, CDR2 YSLEER. Unmatched junction bases numbered 24, after V lost 3 bases and J lost 4 bases. This CDR3 comprises 21 residues. The DNA of the CDR3 is TGCGCCAGCAGCCAGGAGGCCAAGAATGGTAAGGGGACAGGGATTTTCTATGGCTACACCTTC. As protein: CASSQEAKNGKGTGIFYGYTF.

The chain is built from TRBV18 and TRBJ2-5; a weak D match, TRBD2 (6 bases). From germline, CDR1 is KGHSH and CDR2 LQKENI. The length of the CDR3 is 15 residues. V shed 3 bases and J shed 2 bases, with 13 bases lying between them. The CDR3 sequence: CASSPPRGSQETQYF. The CDR3 DNA sequence: TGTGCCAGCTCACCCCCCCGGGGGTCTCAAGAGACCCAGTACTTC.

This clone was counted a few times. The CDR3 bases are TGTGCCAGCAGCCTCCCCAGGGTAGGAAACACCATATATTTT. Amino acids: CASSLPRVGNTIYF. This sequence joins TRBV7-9 and TRBJ1-3; tentatively, D is TRBD1 (5 bases). CDR1 and CDR2 (germline): SEHNR, FQNEAQ (reference sequence). The V gene lost 5 bases and the J gene lost 4 bases, with 12 bases spanning the gap. CDR3 length equals 14 residues.

The chain uses TRBV6-5 and TRBJ1-1; D ambiguous. Germline V gene lookup returns CDR1 MNHEY and CDR2 SVGAGI. The CDR3 extends over 14 amino acids. Trimming removed 6 bases from V and 3 bases from J, with 14 bases in between. CDR3 sequence (DNA): TGTGCCAGCAGGCATGGGAGGGTTTACACTGAAGCTTTCTTT. Its translation: CASRHGRVYTEAFF.